This T cell receptor (beta chain) came from a study of CD8 T cells in Susac syndrome. RNA in amounts of roughly 0.5 to 1 ug was reverse transcribed with random hexamers. Via MiXCR, TCRdb re-called the immunoSEQ multiplex PCR reads, giving one row per CDR3 protein. The profile covers some 240,000 distinct CDR3 sequences, with 90% to 96% appearing a single time and around 0.093% taken by the ten largest. The CDR3 is 14 amino acids. CDR1 and CDR2 (germline): DFQATT, SNEGSKA (reference sequence). V dropped 4 bases and J dropped 3; count of bases not matched to a gene: 4. The sample consisted of CD4+ T cells from PBMCs. This clonotype was sampled from a human donor with Susac syndrome. V is TRBV20-1 and J is TRBJ2-7; 12 bases match TRBD2. The CDR3 is CSAIGTSGLYEQYF. The CDR3, as DNA: TGCAGTGCTATTGGGACTAGCGGGCTCTACGAGCAGTACTTC.